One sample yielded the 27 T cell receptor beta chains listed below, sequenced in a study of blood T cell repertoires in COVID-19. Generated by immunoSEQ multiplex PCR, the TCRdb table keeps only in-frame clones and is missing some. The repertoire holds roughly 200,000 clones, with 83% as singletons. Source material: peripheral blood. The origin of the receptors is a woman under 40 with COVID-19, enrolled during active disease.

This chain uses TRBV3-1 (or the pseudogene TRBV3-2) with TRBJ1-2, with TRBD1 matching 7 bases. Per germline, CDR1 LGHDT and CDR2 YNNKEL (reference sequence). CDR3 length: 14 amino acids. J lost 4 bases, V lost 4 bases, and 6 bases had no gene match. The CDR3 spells CASSPRDSPYGYTF. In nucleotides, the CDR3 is TGTGCCAGCAGCCCTCGGGACAGCCCCTATGGCTACACCTTC.

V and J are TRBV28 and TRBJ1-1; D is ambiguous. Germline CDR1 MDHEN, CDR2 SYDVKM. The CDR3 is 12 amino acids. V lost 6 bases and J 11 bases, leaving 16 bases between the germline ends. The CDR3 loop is CASSLAPRSAFF. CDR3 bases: TGTGCCAGCAGCTTGGCCCCCCGTTCCGCTTTCTTT.

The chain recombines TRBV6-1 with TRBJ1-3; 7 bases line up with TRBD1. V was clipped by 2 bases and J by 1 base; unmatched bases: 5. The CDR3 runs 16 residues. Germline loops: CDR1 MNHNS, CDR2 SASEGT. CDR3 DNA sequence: TGTGCCAGCAGTGAAACGACAGGGCGGTCTGGAAACACCATATATTTT. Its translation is CASSETTGRSGNTIYF.

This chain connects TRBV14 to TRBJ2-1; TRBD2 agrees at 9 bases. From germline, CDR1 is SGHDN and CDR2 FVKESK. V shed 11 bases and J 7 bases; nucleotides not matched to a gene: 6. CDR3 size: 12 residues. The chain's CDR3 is CACGGARNEQFF. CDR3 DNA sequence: TGTGCCTGCGGGGGGGCGAGGAATGAGCAGTTCTTC.

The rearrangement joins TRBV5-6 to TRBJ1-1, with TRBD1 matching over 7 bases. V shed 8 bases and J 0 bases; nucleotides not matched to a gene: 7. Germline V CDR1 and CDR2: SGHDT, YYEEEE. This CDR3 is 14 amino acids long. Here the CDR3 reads CASNTGALNTEAFF. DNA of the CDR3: TGTGCCAGTAACACAGGGGCCTTGAACACTGAAGCTTTCTTT.

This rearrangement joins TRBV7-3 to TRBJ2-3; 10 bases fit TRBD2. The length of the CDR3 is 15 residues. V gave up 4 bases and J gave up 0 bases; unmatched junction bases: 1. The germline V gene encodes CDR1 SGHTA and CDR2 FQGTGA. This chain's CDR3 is CASSSAGGSTDTQYF. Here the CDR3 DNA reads TGTGCCAGCAGCTCAGCGGGAGGGAGCACAGATACGCAGTATTTT.

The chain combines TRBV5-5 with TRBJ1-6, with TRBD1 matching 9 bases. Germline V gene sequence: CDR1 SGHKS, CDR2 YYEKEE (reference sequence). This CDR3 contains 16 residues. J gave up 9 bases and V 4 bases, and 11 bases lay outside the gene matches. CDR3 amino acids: CASSLHGGQGSSPLHF. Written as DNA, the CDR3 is TGTGCCAGCAGCCTACACGGGGGACAGGGAAGTTCACCCCTCCACTTT.

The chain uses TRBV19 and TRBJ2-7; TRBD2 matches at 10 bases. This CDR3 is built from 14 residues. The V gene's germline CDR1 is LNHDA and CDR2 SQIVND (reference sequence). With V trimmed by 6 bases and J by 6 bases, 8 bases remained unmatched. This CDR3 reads CASSEAGGSGEQYF. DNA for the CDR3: TGTGCCAGTAGCGAAGCGGGGGGGTCCGGCGAGCAGTACTTC.

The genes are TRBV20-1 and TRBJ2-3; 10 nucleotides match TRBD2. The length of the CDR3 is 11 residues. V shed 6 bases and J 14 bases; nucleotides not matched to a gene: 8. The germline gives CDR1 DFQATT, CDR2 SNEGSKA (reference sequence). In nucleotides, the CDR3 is TGCAGTGCGGGGGAAAGCGGGAGGGTGTATTTT. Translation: CSAGESGRVYF.

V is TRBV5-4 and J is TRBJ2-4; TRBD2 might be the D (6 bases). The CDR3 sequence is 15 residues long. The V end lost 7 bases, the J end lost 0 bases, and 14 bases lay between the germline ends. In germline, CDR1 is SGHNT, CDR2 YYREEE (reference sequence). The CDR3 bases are TGTGCCAGCCACGACGGGCGGGAAGCCAAAAACATTCAGTACTTC. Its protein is CASHDGREAKNIQYF.

The CDR3 here is CASSYGGRLHEQFF. The CDR3 bases are TGTGCCAGCAGTTACGGGGGCAGGCTCCATGAGCAGTTCTTC. The gene calls are TRBV6-2 or TRBV6-3 and TRBJ2-1; possible D gene TRBD1, 6 bases. V was cut by 2 bases and J by 8 bases, with 13 bases left in between. Germline values: CDR1 MNHEY, CDR2 SVGEGT. The CDR3 loop spans 14 amino acids.

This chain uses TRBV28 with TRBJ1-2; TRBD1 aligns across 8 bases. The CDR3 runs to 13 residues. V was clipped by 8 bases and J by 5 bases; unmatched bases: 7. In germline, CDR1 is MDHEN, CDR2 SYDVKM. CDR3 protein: CASSYRQGYGYTF. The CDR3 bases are TGTGCCAGCTCCTACCGACAGGGGTATGGCTACACCTTC.

The DNA for the CDR3 is TGTGCCAGCAGCTTAATTGGAGGGGGCGTTGAAAAACTGTTTTTT. It translates to CASSLIGGGVEKLFF. The chain is built from TRBV7-2 and TRBJ1-4; 7 nucleotides match TRBD1. The CDR3 is 15 amino acids. The V gene's germline CDR1 is SGHTA and CDR2 FQGNSA. The trim removed 2 bases at V and 7 bases at J, leaving 7 bases unmatched.

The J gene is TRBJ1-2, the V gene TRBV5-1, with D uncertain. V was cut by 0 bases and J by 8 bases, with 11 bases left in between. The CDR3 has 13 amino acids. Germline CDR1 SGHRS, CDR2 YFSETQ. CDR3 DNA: TGCGCCAGCAGCTTGGAAGGTCCGGGGGGCTACACCTTC. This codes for CASSLEGPGGYTF.

CDR3 amino acids: CASSYRDISYNEQFF. The CDR3 DNA reads TGTGCCAGCAGCTACCGGGACATTTCCTACAATGAGCAGTTCTTC. This chain uses TRBV6-5 with TRBJ2-1; D is perhaps TRBD1 (6 bases). CDR1 MNHEY and CDR2 SVGAGI come from the germline V gene. The CDR3 is made up of 15 amino acids. V was shortened by 6 bases and J by 1 base, with 13 bases between the two germline ends.

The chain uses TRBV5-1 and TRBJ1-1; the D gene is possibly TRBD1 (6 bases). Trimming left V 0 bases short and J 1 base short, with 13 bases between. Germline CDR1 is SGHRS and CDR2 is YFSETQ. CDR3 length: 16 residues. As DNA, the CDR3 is TGCGCCAGCAGCTTGGAAATGGGGGCAGGGAACACTGAAGCTTTCTTT. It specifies CASSLEMGAGNTEAFF. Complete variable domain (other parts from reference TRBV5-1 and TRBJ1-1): KAGVTQTPRYLIKTRGQQVTLSCSPISGHRSVSWYQQTPGQGLQFLFEYFSETQRNKGNFPGRFSGRQFSNSRSEMNVSTLELGDSALYLCASSLEMGAGNTEAFFGQGTRLTVV.

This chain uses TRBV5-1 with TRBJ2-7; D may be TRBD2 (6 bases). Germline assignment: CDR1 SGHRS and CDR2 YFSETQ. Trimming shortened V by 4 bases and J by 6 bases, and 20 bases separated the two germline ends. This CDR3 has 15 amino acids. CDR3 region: CASSTDGGAGIEQYF. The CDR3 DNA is TGCGCCAGCAGCACAGACGGAGGGGCAGGGATCGAGCAGTACTTC.

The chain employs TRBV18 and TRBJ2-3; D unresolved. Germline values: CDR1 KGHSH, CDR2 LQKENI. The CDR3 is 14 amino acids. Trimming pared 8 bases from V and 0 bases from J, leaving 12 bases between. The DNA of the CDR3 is TGTGCCAGCGAGAACTTGGGCAGCACAGATACGCAGTATTTT. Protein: CASENLGSTDTQYF.

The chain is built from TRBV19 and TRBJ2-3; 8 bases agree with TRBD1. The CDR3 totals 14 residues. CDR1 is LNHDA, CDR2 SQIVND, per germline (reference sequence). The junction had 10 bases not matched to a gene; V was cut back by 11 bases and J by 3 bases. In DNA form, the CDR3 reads TGTGCCTCAACAGACAGGGGTGGAACAGATACGCAGTATTTT. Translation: CASTDRGGTDTQYF.

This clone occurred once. The CDR3 DNA follows: TGTGCCAGCAGCCCAACTAGCGGCTACGAGCAGTACTTC. Translation gives CASSPTSGYEQYF. The V and J genes are TRBV6-2 or TRBV6-3 and TRBJ2-7; 8 bases fit TRBD2. Germline CDR1 and CDR2: MNHEY and SVGEGT. J gave up 3 bases and V 6 bases, and 4 bases lay outside the gene matches. The CDR3 is 13 residues long.

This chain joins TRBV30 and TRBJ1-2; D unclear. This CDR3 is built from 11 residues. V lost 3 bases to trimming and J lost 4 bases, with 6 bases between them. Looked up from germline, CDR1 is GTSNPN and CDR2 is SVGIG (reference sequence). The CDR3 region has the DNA TGTGCCTGGAGGTCCTCCTATGGCTACACCTTC. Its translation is CAWRSSYGYTF. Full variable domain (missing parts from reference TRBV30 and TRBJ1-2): SQTIHQWPATLVQPVGSPLSLECTVEGTSNPNLYWYRQAAGRGLQLLFYSVGIGQISSEVPQNLSASRPQDRQFILSSKKLLLSDSGFYLCAWRSSYGYTFGSGTRLTVV.

The CDR3 DNA is TGTGCCAGCTCACCACAAGACAGGGGCCTTAACTATGGCTACACCTTC. Protein: CASSPQDRGLNYGYTF. V is TRBV18 and J is TRBJ1-2; 8 bases are shared with TRBD1. The germline V gene has CDR1 KGHSH and CDR2 LQKENI. This CDR3 is 16 amino acids long. V shed 1 base, J shed 1 base, and the junction held 5 bases outside the gene matches.

In DNA, the CDR3 is TGCGCCAGCAGCCAACATGGGAGGCGGCAGGTGATTGACAATGAGCAGTTCTTC. Protein product: CASSQHGRRQVIDNEQFF. V and J are TRBV4-1 and TRBJ2-1, with D tentatively TRBD2 (6 bases). This CDR3 is 18 amino acids long. The V and J ends lost 2 bases and 5 bases respectively, with 22 bases between them. Germline values: CDR1 MGHRA, CDR2 YSYEKL.

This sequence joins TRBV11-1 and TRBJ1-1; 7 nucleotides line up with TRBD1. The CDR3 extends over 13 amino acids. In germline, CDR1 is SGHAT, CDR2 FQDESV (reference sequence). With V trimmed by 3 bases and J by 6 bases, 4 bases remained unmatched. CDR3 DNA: TGTGCCAGCAGCTTCCATCAGGGGGCTGAAGCTTTCTTT. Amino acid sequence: CASSFHQGAEAFF.

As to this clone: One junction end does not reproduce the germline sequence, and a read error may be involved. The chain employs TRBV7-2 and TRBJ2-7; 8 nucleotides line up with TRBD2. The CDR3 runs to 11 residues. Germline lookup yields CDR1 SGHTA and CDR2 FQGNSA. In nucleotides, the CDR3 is TGTGCCAGCAGCTTAAGCGGGAGTTTTAACTTC. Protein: CASSLSGSFNF.

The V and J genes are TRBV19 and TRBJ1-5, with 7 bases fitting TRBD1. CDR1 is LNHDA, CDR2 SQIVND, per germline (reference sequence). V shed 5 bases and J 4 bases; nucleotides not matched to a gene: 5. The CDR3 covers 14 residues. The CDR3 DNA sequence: TGTGCCAGTAGTGGGACAGCTCATAATCAGCCCCAGCATTTT. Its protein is CASSGTAHNQPQHF.

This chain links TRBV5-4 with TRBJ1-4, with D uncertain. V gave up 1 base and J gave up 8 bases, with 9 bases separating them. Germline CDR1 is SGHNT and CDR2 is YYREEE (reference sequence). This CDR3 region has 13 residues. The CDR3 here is CASSLPEEEKLFF. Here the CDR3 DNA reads TGTGCCAGCAGCTTGCCCGAGGAAGAAAAACTGTTTTTT.